This T cell receptor (beta chain) is drawn from a study of blood T cell repertoires in COVID-19. Study summary: From T cells, B-cell-depleted T cells, or PBMCs came the material, which was cDNA or gDNA.

A remark on this clone: The junction departs from germline at one end; a sequencing error may be responsible.

Authors' methods: Reference gene primer amplification gave nucleated cell count estimates. TCRdb's table, derived via immunoSEQ multiplex PCR, lists solely in-frame clones and lacks some. V and J calls plus clone size are reproduced from that table; the DNA served to infer D and trimming. This table holds fewer than 500,000 clones, more than 75% found once. The CDR3 totals 13 residues. Per germline, CDR1 DFQATT and CDR2 SNEGSKA (reference sequence). Material for sequencing was peripheral blood. This chain joins TRBV20-1 and TRBJ1-2; 7 bases are shared with TRBD1. The sequence was obtained from a human donor with acute or convalescent COVID-19. The donor label of this sample is uncertain. The CDR3 bases are TGCAGTTCTAGTGAAACAGGGGCATCTGGCTACACCTTC. Protein sequence: CSSSETGASGYTF.